A single sample is the source of the 20 T cell receptor beta chains below, sequenced in a study of T cell responses to AZD1222 COVID-19 vaccine (dated by TCRdb to 2020 to 2022). Library preparation employed the immunoSEQ multiplex PCR assay. The immuneACCESS repertoire file appears here via TCRdb, limited to in-frame rearrangements. These files lack a portion of the clones; in checked studies, under half of the deficit traces to unresolved V genes, and the cause of the others is not known. This sample holds 160,000 or so clones; around 90% were observed only once. The top ten constitute 1.5% to 2% of the sample. The sample's time point label is to be understood as: baseline before first vaccination. Sequencing used peripheral blood, obtained on day 0 of AZD1222 vaccination. Receptors originate from an adult in good health.

This clone was found once. This chain uses TRBV6-5 with TRBJ1-4; possibly TRBD1 for D (5 bases). V shed 2 bases and J shed 0 bases, with 10 bases lying between them. The CDR3 loop spans 16 amino acids. Germline values: CDR1 MNHEY, CDR2 SVGAGI. The DNA for the CDR3 is TGTGCCAGCAGTTACGTTCTAGGGGCAACTAATGAAAAACTGTTTTTT. It codes for CASSYVLGATNEKLFF.

The chain uses TRBV29-1 and TRBJ2-1; TRBD1 matches 12 bases. The J segment lost 7 bases and the V segment lost 6 bases, leaving 10 bases of the junction unmatched. The germline CDR1 and CDR2 sequences are SQVTM and ANQGSEA. The CDR3 consists of 15 residues. In DNA form, the CDR3 reads TGCAGCGTCGACTCTACGGGACAGGGGGCTAATGAGCAGTTCTTC. Encoded protein: CSVDSTGQGANEQFF.

The chain employs TRBV11-2 and TRBJ1-5; 7 bases match TRBD1. V trimming: 1 base; J trimming: 8 bases; junction bases outside the gene matches: 11. Per the germline V gene, CDR1 is SGHAT and CDR2 is FQNNGV. The CDR3 runs 16 residues. The CDR3 coding sequence is TGTGCCAGCAGCTTAGTCAGGGGTCAGGGGGGGAAGCCCCAGCATTTT. Translating it yields CASSLVRGQGGKPQHF.

CDR3 DNA sequence: TGTGCCACCTCCCCCACGGGGGGCAGGACCGGGGAGCTGTTTTTT. It encodes CATSPTGGRTGELFF. The rearrangement uses TRBV19 and TRBJ2-2, with D tentatively TRBD2 (7 bases). The germline V gene has CDR1 LNHDA and CDR2 SQIVND (reference sequence). The CDR3 has 15 residues. V was trimmed by 10 bases and J by 5 bases, leaving 20 bases between them.

The chain is built from TRBV5-4 and TRBJ2-3, with D hard to call. Germline-derived CDR1 and CDR2 are SGHNT and YYREEE (reference sequence). The CDR3 is made up of 13 amino acids. V lost 0 bases to trimming and J lost 2 bases, with 4 bases between them. The CDR3 DNA reads as TGTGCCAGCAGCTTGGCCTACACAGATACGCAGTATTTT. Protein: CASSLAYTDTQYF.

The rearrangement uses TRBV11-2 and TRBJ2-1; the D gene is possibly TRBD1 (5 bases). This CDR3 is built from 14 residues. The germline V gene has CDR1 SGHAT and CDR2 FQNNGV. Trimming pared 5 bases from V and 3 bases from J, leaving 11 bases between. The CDR3 sequence is CASSPQGHYNEQFF. The CDR3 coding sequence is TGTGCCAGCAGCCCCCAGGGTCACTACAATGAGCAGTTCTTC.

The chain carries TRBV5-4 and TRBJ2-1; 10 positions agree with TRBD2. With V trimmed by 2 bases and J by 5 bases, 4 bases remained unmatched. The germline V gene encodes CDR1 SGHNT and CDR2 YYREEE (reference sequence). The CDR3 length is 15 residues. CDR3 sequence (DNA): TGTGCCAGCAGCTTCTTAGCGGGGGGTCACAATGAGCAGTTCTTC. It specifies CASSFLAGGHNEQFF.

This clone came up a few times. The chain links TRBV30 to TRBJ1-4; tentatively, D is TRBD1 (5 bases). V was shortened by 0 bases and J by 12 bases, with 8 bases between the two germline ends. Germline-derived CDR1 and CDR2 are GTSNPN and SVGIG (reference sequence). The CDR3 consists of 11 residues. The CDR3 bases are TGTGCCTGGAGTGTACTGGGGGAACTGTTTTTT. The encoded protein is CAWSVLGELFF.

The rearrangement joins TRBV19 to TRBJ2-7; a weak D match, TRBD2 (5 bases). CDR3 length: 15 amino acids. V was cut by 5 bases and J by 0 bases, with 14 bases left in between. CDR1 and CDR2 from the germline V gene are LNHDA and SQIVND (reference sequence). CDR3: CASSPKAGYSYEQYF. CDR3 bases: TGTGCCAGTAGTCCGAAGGCGGGTTACTCCTACGAGCAGTACTTC.

The rearrangement joins TRBV3-1 (or the pseudogene TRBV3-2) to TRBJ1-1; unclear D gene. CDR3 size: 16 residues. From germline, CDR1 is LGHDT and CDR2 YNNKEL (reference sequence). V was pared by 0 bases and J by 3 bases, with 14 bases between. CDR3 nucleotide sequence: TGTGCCAGCAGCCAAGATCTTATCACAGAGTACACTGAAGCTTTCTTT. This translates into CASSQDLITEYTEAFF.

The chain links TRBV2 to TRBJ1-1, with TRBD1 matching 7 bases. The germline V gene encodes CDR1 SNHLY and CDR2 FYNNEI. With 4 bases clipped from V and 3 bases from J, the junction kept 8 bases outside the gene matches. This CDR3 has 15 residues. The CDR3, as DNA: TGTGCCAGCAGTGCATCCGGGACAGACGACACTGAAGCTTTCTTT. Translating it yields CASSASGTDDTEAFF. Full variable domain (remainder filled in from reference TRBV2 and TRBJ1-1): EPEVTQTPSHQVTQMGQEVILRCVPISNHLYFYWYRQILGQKVEFLVSFYNNEISEKSEIFDDQFSVERPDGSNFTLKIRSTKLEDSAMYFCASSASGTDDTEAFFGQGTRLTVV.

This chain uses TRBV28 with TRBJ1-2; the match to TRBD1 covers 7 bases. Germline V gives CDR1 MDHEN, CDR2 SYDVKM. This CDR3 region has 12 residues. V shed 6 bases, J shed 4 bases, and the junction held 2 bases outside the gene matches. The CDR3 DNA sequence: TGTGCCAGCAGGGGGGACAGCTATGGCTACACCTTC. It encodes CASRGDSYGYTF.

This clone was detected only a few times. The chain couples TRBV5-1 to TRBJ1-1, with D unclear. Germline assignment: CDR1 SGHRS and CDR2 YFSETQ. V dropped 0 bases and J dropped 1 base, with 13 bases sitting between them. The CDR3 length is 16 residues. CDR3 protein: CASSLEVGVPNTEAFF. DNA for the CDR3: TGCGCCAGCAGCTTGGAGGTTGGGGTACCGAACACTGAAGCTTTCTTT.

This chain joins TRBV19 and TRBJ1-5, with D maybe TRBD1 (6 bases). CDR1 is LNHDA, CDR2 SQIVND, per germline (reference sequence). The CDR3 covers 15 residues. Trimming stripped 6 bases from V and 7 bases from J, with 19 bases between. The CDR3 nucleotides are TGTGCCAGTAGCACCATTTCACAGGGATCCCAGCCCCAGCATTTT. Translation: CASSTISQGSQPQHF.

In its sample, this clone was seen a few times. V usage is TRBV4-3 and J usage is TRBJ2-7; weak D call: TRBD1 (6 bases). Germline CDR1 and CDR2: LGHNA and YSLEER. The CDR3 is 16 amino acids. V dropped 3 bases and J dropped 2 bases, with 17 bases sitting between them. In DNA, the CDR3 is TGCGCCAGCAGCCAGGTTGGTGGGCAGGGGACCTACGAGCAGTACTTC. Protein product: CASSQVGGQGTYEQYF.

This rearrangement joins TRBV4-3 to TRBJ2-1; possibly TRBD2 for D (5 bases). CDR3 length equals 19 residues. CDR1 and CDR2 (germline): LGHNA, YSLEER. The V and J ends lost 4 bases and 2 bases respectively, with 24 bases between them. The CDR3 loop reads CASSPKPFRSGVTYNEQFF. The CDR3 region has the DNA TGCGCCAGCAGCCCCAAACCCTTTCGGAGCGGTGTTACCTACAATGAGCAGTTCTTC.

The chain couples TRBV3-1 (or the pseudogene TRBV3-2) to TRBJ2-7, with a possible D match to TRBD1 (5 bases). The CDR3 has 14 amino acids. The V end was cut by 4 bases, the J end by 0 bases, with 10 bases between. Germline CDR1 reads LGHDT; CDR2 reads YNNKEL (reference sequence). This chain's CDR3 is CASSLVQGSYEQYF. As DNA, the CDR3 is TGTGCCAGCAGCCTCGTGCAGGGCTCCTACGAGCAGTACTTC.

This chain joins TRBV30 and TRBJ1-2, with D tentatively TRBD1 (5 bases). The CDR3 totals 13 residues. Germline V gene lookup returns CDR1 GTSNPN and CDR2 SVGIG (reference sequence). V lost 6 bases and J lost 5, with 16 bases in between. CDR3 DNA: TGTGCCTGCCCCAGGGCAGGGACTTATGGCTACACCTTC. This codes for CACPRAGTYGYTF. Complete variable domain (other parts from reference TRBV30 and TRBJ1-2): SQTIHQWPATLVQPVGSPLSLECTVEGTSNPNLYWYRQAAGRGLQLLFYSVGIGQISSEVPQNLSASRPQDRQFILSSKKLLLSDSGFYLCACPRAGTYGYTFGSGTRLTVV.

V usage is TRBV7-2 and J usage is TRBJ2-1; TRBD2 matches 11 bases. Trimming cost V 7 bases and J 3 bases; bases outside gene matches: 8. The CDR3 is made up of 16 amino acids. Germline CDR1 reads SGHTA; CDR2 reads FQGNSA. The CDR3 sequence: CASISTSGNLYNEQFF. CDR3 coding DNA: TGTGCCAGCATCTCGACTAGCGGGAACCTCTACAATGAGCAGTTCTTC.

The gene calls are TRBV27 and TRBJ2-7; D not certain. V was shortened by 0 bases and J by 4 bases, with 7 bases between the two germline ends. CDR3 size: 13 residues. The germline V gene has CDR1 MNHEY and CDR2 SMNVEV (reference sequence). As DNA, the CDR3 is TGTGCCAGCAGTTTATCAGGGATGTACGAGCAGTACTTC. Amino acid sequence: CASSLSGMYEQYF.